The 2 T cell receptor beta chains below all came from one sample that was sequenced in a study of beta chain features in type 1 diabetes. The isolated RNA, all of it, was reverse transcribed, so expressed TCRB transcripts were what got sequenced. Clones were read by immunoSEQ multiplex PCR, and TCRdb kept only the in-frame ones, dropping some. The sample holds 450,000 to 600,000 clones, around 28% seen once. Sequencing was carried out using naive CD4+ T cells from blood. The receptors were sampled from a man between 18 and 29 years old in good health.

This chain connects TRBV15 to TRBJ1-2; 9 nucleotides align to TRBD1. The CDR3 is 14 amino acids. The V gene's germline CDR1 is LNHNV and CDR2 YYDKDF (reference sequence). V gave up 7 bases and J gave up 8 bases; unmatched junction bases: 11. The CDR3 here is CATKGDRASGGYTF. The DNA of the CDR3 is TGTGCCACCAAGGGGGACAGGGCATCAGGAGGCTACACCTTC.

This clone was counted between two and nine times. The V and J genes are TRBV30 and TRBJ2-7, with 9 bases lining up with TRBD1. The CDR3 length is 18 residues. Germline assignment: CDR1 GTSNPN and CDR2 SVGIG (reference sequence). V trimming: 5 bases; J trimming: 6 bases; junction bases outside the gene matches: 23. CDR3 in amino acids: CAWGGVPGQGSKSSEQYF. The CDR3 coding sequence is TGTGCCTGGGGTGGGGTCCCGGGACAGGGCTCCAAGTCTTCCGAGCAGTACTTC.